These 24 T cell receptor beta chains originate from one sample sequenced in a study of memory B cells and T cells in multiple sclerosis. Here immunoSEQ multiplex PCR was the method, and the copy in TCRdb shows in-frame clones only, minus some. The sample lists fewer than 9,000 clones; around three fifths were seen once. Sequencing was carried out using memory (CD45RO+) CD8+ T cells from blood. All receptors derive from a human donor with multiple sclerosis.

This clone has just one count. This chain joins TRBV7-9 and TRBJ2-2; 13 bases fit TRBD2. CDR3 length: 19 amino acids. Germline values: CDR1 SEHNR, CDR2 FQNEAQ (reference sequence). V lost 5 bases, J lost 7 bases, and 16 bases stayed unmatched. The CDR3 DNA sequence: TGTGCCAGCAGCCCGTTAATTTTACTAGCGGGGGGGCCGGACGGGGAGCTGTTTTTT. Protein sequence: CASSPLILLAGGPDGELFF.

Remarks on this clone: Other DNA sequences of this sample code for an identical CDR3. The gene calls are TRBV30 and TRBJ2-7; D is unclear. The CDR3 covers 11 residues. V gave up 2 bases and J gave up 3 bases, with 5 bases separating them. Germline values: CDR1 GTSNPN, CDR2 SVGIG (reference sequence). CDR3 in DNA: TGTGCCTGGAGTTCCAGCTACGAGCAGTACTTC. Its translation: CAWSSSYEQYF. The whole variable domain, remainder taken from reference TRBV30 and TRBJ2-7, is SQTIHQWPATLVQPVGSPLSLECTVEGTSNPNLYWYRQAAGRGLQLLFYSVGIGQISSEVPQNLSASRPQDRQFILSSKKLLLSDSGFYLCAWSSSYEQYFGPGTRLTVT.

This sequence joins TRBV7-9 and TRBJ2-5; no clear D gene. V gave up 5 bases and J gave up 3 bases, with 16 bases separating them. The V gene's germline CDR1 is SEHNR and CDR2 FQNEAQ (reference sequence). This CDR3 contains 15 residues. CDR3 sequence reads: CASSPPEDPKETQYF. The DNA of the CDR3 is TGTGCCAGCAGCCCACCAGAAGATCCAAAAGAGACCCAGTACTTC.

The rearrangement joins TRBV11-2 to TRBJ2-7; D possibly corresponds to TRBD1 (6 bases). CDR3 length: 13 amino acids. V gave up 5 bases and J gave up 0 bases, with 8 bases separating them. CDR1 and CDR2 (germline): SGHAT, FQNNGV. CDR3 protein: CASSRDNSYEQYF. As DNA, the CDR3 is TGTGCCAGCAGCCGGGACAACTCCTACGAGCAGTACTTC. Full variable domain (missing parts from reference TRBV11-2 and TRBJ2-7): EAGVAQSPRYKIIEKRQSVAFWCNPISGHATLYWYQQILGQGPKLLIQFQNNGVVDDSQLPKDRFSAERLKGVDSTLKIQPAKLEDSAVYLCASSRDNSYEQYFGPGTRLTVT.

The chain employs TRBV10-3 and TRBJ2-7; a possible D gene is TRBD1 (6 bases). Germline assignment: CDR1 ENHRY and CDR2 SYGVKD. The CDR3 runs 15 residues. V was pared by 6 bases and J by 3 bases, with 18 bases between. DNA of the CDR3: TGTGCCATCAGGGGGTTGTCAGGGGCCGGCTACGAGCAGTACTTC. It codes for CAIRGLSGAGYEQYF.

CDR3 amino acids: CASSFNDRAIGDTQYF. The CDR3 DNA follows: TGTGCCAGCAGTTTTAACGACAGGGCCATAGGGGATACGCAGTATTTT. The chain is built from TRBV27 and TRBJ2-3, with 7 bases fitting TRBD1. The trim removed 3 bases at V and 6 bases at J, leaving 12 bases unmatched. Looked up from germline, CDR1 is MNHEY and CDR2 is SMNVEV (reference sequence). The CDR3 consists of 16 residues.

Comment on this clone: The sample contains more than one DNA sequence encoding this CDR3. J is TRBJ1-6 and V is TRBV9; no firm D call. Germline lookup yields CDR1 SGDLS and CDR2 YYNGEE. The CDR3 has 15 residues. V lost 0 bases and J 5 bases, leaving 9 bases between the germline ends. The DNA of the CDR3 is TGTGCCAGCAGCGTAGTGGAGGGAGATAATTCACCCCTCCACTTT. This codes for CASSVVEGDNSPLHF.

Points on this clone: The junction departs from germline at one end; a sequencing error may be responsible. The rearrangement joins TRBV15 to TRBJ2-7, with D perhaps matching TRBD2 (6 bases). This CDR3 spans 14 amino acids. Germline V lookup: CDR1 LNHNV, CDR2 YYDKDF (reference sequence). The CDR3 loop reads CATSSSGTGYGQCF. CDR3 DNA: TGTGCCACCAGCAGCTCCGGGACTGGCTACGGGCAGTGCTTC. Based on the CDR3 plus reference TRBV15 and TRBJ2-7, the full variable domain is DAMVIQNPRYQVTQFGKPVTLSCSQTLNHNVMYWYQQKSSQAPKLLFHYYDKDFNNEADTPDNFQSRRPNTSFCFLDIRSPGLGDTAMYLCATSSSGTGYGQCFGPGTRLTVT.

This rearrangement joins TRBV27 to TRBJ2-5, with 7 bases identical to TRBD1. There are 14 residues in the CDR3. Germline CDR1 MNHEY, CDR2 SMNVEV (reference sequence). V lost 8 bases and J lost 4; bases outside the gene matches: 10. CDR3 region: CASVDYRGSETQYF. The CDR3 nucleotides read TGTGCCAGCGTCGACTACAGGGGTTCAGAGACCCAGTACTTC.

The chain is built from TRBV5-1 and TRBJ2-5; 10 positions agree with TRBD1. Unmatched junction bases numbered 9, after V lost 0 bases and J lost 4 bases. The CDR3 extends over 17 amino acids. Per germline, CDR1 SGHRS and CDR2 YFSETQ. This CDR3 reads CASSLGSGQGLGETQYF. In DNA form, the CDR3 reads TGCGCCAGCAGCTTGGGGTCGGGACAGGGGCTAGGAGAGACCCAGTACTTC.

CDR3 region: CSVEGLQGSYEQYF. The CDR3 coding sequence is TGCAGCGTTGAAGGTCTACAGGGGAGCTACGAGCAGTACTTC. The chain carries TRBV29-1 and TRBJ2-7, with 7 bases aligning to TRBD1. V lost 1 base, J lost 3 bases, and 6 bases stayed unmatched. CDR1 and CDR2 from the germline V gene are SQVTM and ANQGSEA. The CDR3 runs 14 residues.

The V call is TRBV2, the J call TRBJ1-6; unclear D gene. The CDR3 contains 15 residues. Germline CDR1 reads SNHLY; CDR2 reads FYNNEI. V gave up 3 bases and J gave up 2 bases, with 8 bases separating them. This CDR3 reads CASSEEGPYNSPLHF. CDR3 sequence (DNA): TGTGCCAGCAGTGAGGAGGGCCCCTATAATTCACCCCTCCACTTT.

The chain links TRBV19 to TRBJ2-1, with D perhaps TRBD2 (6 bases). The CDR3 consists of 14 residues. Trimming removed 3 bases from V and 7 bases from J, with 13 bases in between. Germline CDR1 reads LNHDA; CDR2 reads SQIVND (reference sequence). CDR3 loop: CASSISGSGNEQFF. CDR3 coding DNA: TGTGCCAGTAGTATCTCCGGGAGTGGAAATGAGCAGTTCTTC.

This chain links TRBV5-1 with TRBJ2-3; 15 nucleotides agree with TRBD2. Germline V CDR1 and CDR2: SGHRS, YFSETQ. After removal of 4 bases from V and 4 bases from J, the junction contained 4 bases not matched to a gene. CDR3 length equals 16 residues. For the CDR3, the DNA is TGCGCCAGCAGCCCGGGACTAGCGGGGGGCCCAGATACGCAGTATTTT. This gives the protein CASSPGLAGGPDTQYF.

By proportion, this clone is medium-sized. The rearrangement joins TRBV4-2 to TRBJ2-1, with 10 bases fitting TRBD2. The J segment lost 6 bases and the V segment lost 2 bases, leaving 4 bases of the junction unmatched. Germline V gene data show CDR1 as LGHNA and CDR2 as YNFKEQ. The length of the CDR3 is 15 residues. DNA for the CDR3: TGTGCCAGCAGCCAACTAGCGGGGGAAGTCAATGAGCAGTTCTTC. Translated, it gives CASSQLAGEVNEQFF.

The table lists this clone with a count of one. CDR3 region: CASCHTSGICEQYF. In DNA form, the CDR3 reads TGTGCCAGTTGTCACACTAGCGGGATCTGCGAGCAGTACTTC. The chain combines TRBV6-5 with TRBJ2-7; 10 positions agree with TRBD2. This CDR3 has 14 amino acids. CDR1 and CDR2 (germline): MNHEY, SVGAGI. The V and J ends lost 9 bases and 6 bases, in that order; junction bases with no gene match: 11.

V and J are TRBV7-9 and TRBJ2-2, with TRBD2 as a possible D gene (5 bases). V was clipped by 5 bases and J by 5 bases, with 18 bases between them. The CDR3 runs 16 residues. CDR1 and CDR2 from the germline V gene are SEHNR and FQNEAQ (reference sequence). The DNA of the CDR3 is TGTGCCAGCAGCCCACTAACAGAGCGGAGAACCGGGGAGCTGTTTTTT. Translated: CASSPLTERRTGELFF.

V gene TRBV4-2 combines with J gene TRBJ2-1; 12 bases map to TRBD2. Germline V gene lookup returns CDR1 LGHNA and CDR2 YNFKEQ. The CDR3 has 15 amino acids. J was trimmed by 9 bases and V by 0 bases; bases with no gene match: 3. The CDR3 loop reads CASSQDLAGGVEQFF. For the CDR3, the DNA is TGTGCCAGCAGCCAAGACCTAGCGGGAGGGGTTGAGCAGTTCTTC.

The sample holds a few counts of this clone. This chain links TRBV7-3 with TRBJ1-4, with a possible D match to TRBD1 (5 bases). Germline loops: CDR1 SGHTA, CDR2 FQGTGA. V lost 2 bases, J lost 6 bases, and 7 bases lay in between. The CDR3 extends over 13 amino acids. The CDR3 coding sequence is TGTGCCAGCAGCTTAGACAGCTATGAAAAACTGTTTTTT. Translated, it gives CASSLDSYEKLFF.

The rearrangement links TRBV27 to TRBJ2-1; 7 bases fit TRBD2. This CDR3 is 15 amino acids long. The J segment lost 6 bases and the V segment lost 2 bases, leaving 7 bases of the junction unmatched. Germline lookup yields CDR1 MNHEY and CDR2 SMNVEV (reference sequence). The CDR3 loop reads CASSLGREGINEQFF. The CDR3 bases are TGTGCCAGCAGTTTAGGCAGGGAGGGAATCAATGAGCAGTTCTTC.

The V call is TRBV6-1, the J call TRBJ1-3; tentatively, D is TRBD1 (6 bases). Per germline, CDR1 MNHNS and CDR2 SASEGT. The V gene lost 2 bases and the J gene lost 0 bases, with 8 bases spanning the gap. The CDR3 spans 15 residues. CDR3 in DNA: TGTGCCAGCAGTGAAAAGACAGGCTCTGGAAACACCATATATTTT. It codes for CASSEKTGSGNTIYF.

This clone is termed medium-sized (0.01 to 0.1%). The chain carries TRBV28 and TRBJ1-5; no clear D gene. Trimming left V 2 bases short and J 3 bases short, with 11 bases between. Looked up from germline, CDR1 is MDHEN and CDR2 is SYDVKM. There are 15 residues in the CDR3. The chain's CDR3 is CASSLGQTINQPQHF. The CDR3 DNA is TGTGCCAGCAGTTTAGGGCAGACTATCAATCAGCCCCAGCATTTT.

The J gene is TRBJ2-1, the V gene TRBV4-2, with 12 bases fitting TRBD1. Trimming at V came to 3 bases and at J to 5 bases, leaving 11 bases not matched to a gene. CDR3 length: 18 amino acids. The germline V gene encodes CDR1 LGHNA and CDR2 YNFKEQ. CDR3 in DNA: TGTGCCAGCAGCCAGGCCGGGTCCGGGACAGGGGGCCACAATGAGCAGTTCTTC. Its translation is CASSQAGSGTGGHNEQFF.

The CDR3 spells CSAAGGKNTEAFF. The CDR3 coding sequence is TGCAGCGCGGCCGGGGGAAAGAACACTGAAGCTTTCTTT. The V gene is TRBV29-1, the J gene TRBJ1-1; the D gene is possibly TRBD1 (5 bases). The CDR3 is 13 amino acids. Trimming stripped 7 bases from V and 1 base from J, with 13 bases between. CDR1 and CDR2 from the germline V gene are SQVTM and ANQGSEA.